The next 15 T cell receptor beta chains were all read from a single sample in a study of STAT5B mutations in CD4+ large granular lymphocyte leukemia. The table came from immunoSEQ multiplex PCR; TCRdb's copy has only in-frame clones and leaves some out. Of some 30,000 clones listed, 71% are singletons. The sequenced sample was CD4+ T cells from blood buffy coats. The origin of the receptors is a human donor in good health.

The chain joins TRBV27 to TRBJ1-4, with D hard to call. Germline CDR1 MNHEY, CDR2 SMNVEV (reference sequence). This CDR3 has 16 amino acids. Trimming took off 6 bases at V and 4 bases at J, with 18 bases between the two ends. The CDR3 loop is CASSPPGGKLNEKLFF. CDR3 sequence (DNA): TGTGCCAGCAGCCCACCCGGAGGAAAGCTTAATGAAAAACTGTTTTTT.

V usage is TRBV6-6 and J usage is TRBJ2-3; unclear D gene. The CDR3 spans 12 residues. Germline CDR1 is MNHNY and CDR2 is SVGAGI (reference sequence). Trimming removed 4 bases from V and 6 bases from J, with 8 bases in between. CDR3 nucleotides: TGTGCCAGCAGTTTCGGAAGGGATACGCAGTATTTT. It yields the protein CASSFGRDTQYF.

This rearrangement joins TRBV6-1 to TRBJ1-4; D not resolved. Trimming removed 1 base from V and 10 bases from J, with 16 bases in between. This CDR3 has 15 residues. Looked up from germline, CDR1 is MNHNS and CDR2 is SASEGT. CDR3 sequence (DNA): TGTGCCAGCAGTGAAGGAGGGCTCCAAAGCGGAAAACTGTTTTTT. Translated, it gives CASSEGGLQSGKLFF.

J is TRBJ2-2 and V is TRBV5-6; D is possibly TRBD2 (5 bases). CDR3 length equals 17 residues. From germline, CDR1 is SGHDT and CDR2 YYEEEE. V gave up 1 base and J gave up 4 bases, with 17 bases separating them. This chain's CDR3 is CASSLPTFAGVTGELFF. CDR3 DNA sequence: TGTGCCAGCAGCTTGCCCACATTCGCCGGGGTCACCGGGGAGCTGTTTTTT.

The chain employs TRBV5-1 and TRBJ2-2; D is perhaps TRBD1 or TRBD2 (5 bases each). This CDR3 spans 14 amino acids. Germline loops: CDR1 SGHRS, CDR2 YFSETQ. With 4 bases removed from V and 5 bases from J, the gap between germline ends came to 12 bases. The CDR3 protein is CASSQSRGTGELFF. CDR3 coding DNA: TGCGCCAGCAGCCAATCGAGGGGTACCGGGGAGCTGTTTTTT.

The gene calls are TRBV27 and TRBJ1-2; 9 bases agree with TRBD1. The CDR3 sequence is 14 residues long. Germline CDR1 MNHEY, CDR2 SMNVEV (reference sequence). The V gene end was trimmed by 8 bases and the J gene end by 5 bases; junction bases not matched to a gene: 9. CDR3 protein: CASGTGRSGYGYTF. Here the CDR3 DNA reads TGTGCCAGCGGGACAGGGAGGTCGGGGTATGGCTACACCTTC.

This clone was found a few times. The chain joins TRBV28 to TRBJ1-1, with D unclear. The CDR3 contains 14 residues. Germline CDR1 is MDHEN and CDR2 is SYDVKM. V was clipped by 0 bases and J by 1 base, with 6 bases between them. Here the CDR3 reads CASSLWAGNTEAFF. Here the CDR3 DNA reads TGTGCCAGCAGTTTATGGGCAGGGAACACTGAAGCTTTCTTT.

The CDR3 protein is CASSPGQNTEAFF. For the CDR3, the DNA is TGTGCCAGCTCACCCGGACAGAACACTGAAGCTTTCTTT. The chain links TRBV18 to TRBJ1-1, with D possibly matching TRBD1 (5 bases). This CDR3 spans 13 amino acids. The V gene lost 3 bases and the J gene lost 1 base, with 6 bases spanning the gap. Germline V gives CDR1 KGHSH, CDR2 LQKENI. The full variable domain, with the rest looked up from reference TRBV18 and TRBJ1-1, is NAGVMQNPRHLVRRRGQEARLRCSPMKGHSHVYWYRQLPEEGLKFMVYLQKENIIDESGMPKERFSAEFPKEGPSILRIQQVVRGDSAAYFCASSPGQNTEAFFGQGTRLTVV.

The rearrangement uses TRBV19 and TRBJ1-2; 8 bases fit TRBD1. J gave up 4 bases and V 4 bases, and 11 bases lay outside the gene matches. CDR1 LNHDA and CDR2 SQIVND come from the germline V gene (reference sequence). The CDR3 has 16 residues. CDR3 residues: CASSTGQAIMTYGYTF. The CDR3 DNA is TGTGCCAGTAGTACGGGACAGGCGATTATGACCTATGGCTACACCTTC.

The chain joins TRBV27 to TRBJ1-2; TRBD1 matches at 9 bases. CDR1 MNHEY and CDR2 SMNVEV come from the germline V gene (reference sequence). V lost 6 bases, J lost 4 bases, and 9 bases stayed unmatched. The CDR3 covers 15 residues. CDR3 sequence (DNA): TGTGCCAGCAGCACCGGAGGACAGGGGAGCTATGGCTACACCTTC. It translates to CASSTGGQGSYGYTF.

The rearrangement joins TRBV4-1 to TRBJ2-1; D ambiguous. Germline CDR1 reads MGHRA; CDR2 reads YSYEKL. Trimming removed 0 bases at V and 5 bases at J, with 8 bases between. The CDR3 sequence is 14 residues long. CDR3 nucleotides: TGCGCCAGCAGCCAAGATCGTCCAGACAATGAGCAGTTCTTC. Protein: CASSQDRPDNEQFF.

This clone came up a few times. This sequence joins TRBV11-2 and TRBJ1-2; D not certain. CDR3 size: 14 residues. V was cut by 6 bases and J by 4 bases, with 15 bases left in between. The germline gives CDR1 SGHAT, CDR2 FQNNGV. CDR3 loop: CASSPVRLAYGYTF. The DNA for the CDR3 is TGTGCCAGCAGTCCGGTGAGGTTGGCCTATGGCTACACCTTC.

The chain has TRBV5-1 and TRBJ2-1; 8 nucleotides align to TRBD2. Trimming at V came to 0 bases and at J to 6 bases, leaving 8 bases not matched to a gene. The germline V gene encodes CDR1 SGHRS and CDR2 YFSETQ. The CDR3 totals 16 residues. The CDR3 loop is CASSLVRVAGINEQFF. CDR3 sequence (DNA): TGCGCCAGCAGCTTGGTTCGGGTAGCGGGGATCAATGAGCAGTTCTTC. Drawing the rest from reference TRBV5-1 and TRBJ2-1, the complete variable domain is KAGVTQTPRYLIKTRGQQVTLSCSPISGHRSVSWYQQTPGQGLQFLFEYFSETQRNKGNFPGRFSGRQFSNSRSEMNVSTLELGDSALYLCASSLVRVAGINEQFFGPGTRLTVL.

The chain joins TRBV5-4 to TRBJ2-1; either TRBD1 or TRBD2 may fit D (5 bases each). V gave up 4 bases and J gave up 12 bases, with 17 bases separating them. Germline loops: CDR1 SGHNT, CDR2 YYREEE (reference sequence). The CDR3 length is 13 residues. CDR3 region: CASSAKGDRGQFF. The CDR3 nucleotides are TGTGCCAGCAGCGCGAAAGGGGATCGGGGGCAGTTCTTC.

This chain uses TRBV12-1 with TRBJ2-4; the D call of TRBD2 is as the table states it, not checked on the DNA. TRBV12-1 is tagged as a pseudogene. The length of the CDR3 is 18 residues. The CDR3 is CASSFSGAGGPSKNIQYF. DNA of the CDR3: TGTGCCAGCAGCTTTAGTGGGGCGGGGGGGCCGTCCAAAAACATTCAGTACTTC.